The source of this TCR beta chain is a study of blood T cell repertoires in COVID-19. On the study more broadly: Spain, Italy and the United States supplied samples that represented acute and convalescent COVID-19. Sources were T cells, B-cell-depleted T cells, or PBMCs; the material itself was cDNA or gDNA.

Assay used: immunoSEQ multiplex PCR; TCRdb lists only in-frame clones, some missing. The sample holds over 200,000 clones, about 88% seen once. The germline gives CDR1 LNHDA, CDR2 SQIVND (reference sequence). The CDR3 is 14 amino acids. Trimming cost V 3 bases and J 8 bases, with 11 bases left between them. Sequenced: peripheral blood. The rearrangement links TRBV19 to TRBJ1-6; perhaps TRBD1 as D (6 bases). This TCR derives from a woman aged 60-75 years with acute or convalescent COVID-19. Here the CDR3 DNA reads TGTGCCAGTAGTATTGGACAGATCCATTCACCCCTCCACTTT. This codes for CASSIGQIHSPLHF. The full variable domain, its missing parts supplied by reference TRBV19 and TRBJ1-6, is DGGITQSPKYLFRKEGQNVTLSCEQNLNHDAMYWYRQDPGQGLRLIYYSQIVNDFQKGDIAEGYSVSREKKESFPLTVTSAQKNPTAFYLCASSIGQIHSPLHFGNGTRLTVT.